What follows are 10 T cell receptor beta chains derived from one specimen sequenced in a study of blood T cells in healthy people across ages. For the second PCR, which ran for about 7 to 12 cycles, a sample-barcoded 5' primer and a J-beta primer mix were used. TCRdb re-analysed the 5' RACE reads in MiXCR, keeping a single row per CDR3 protein. The sample has 630,000 or so distinct CDR3 sequences; about 30% are singletons. The material sequenced was blood. These receptors all come from a woman aged 80 or over in good health.

This chain joins TRBV20-1 and TRBJ1-2; 8 bases are shared with TRBD1. This CDR3 is 15 amino acids long. V lost 1 base, J lost 0 bases, and 4 bases stayed unmatched. Germline-derived CDR1 and CDR2 are DFQATT and SNEGSKA (reference sequence). The CDR3 spells CSARGQGQANYGYTF. CDR3 nucleotide sequence: TGCAGTGCTAGAGGACAGGGACAGGCTAACTATGGCTACACCTTC.

This clonotype was counted many times. The V gene is TRBV7-2, the J gene TRBJ2-3; 7 bases agree with TRBD2. The trim removed 1 base at V and 2 bases at J, leaving 6 bases unmatched. This CDR3 contains 16 residues. Germline V gives CDR1 SGHTA, CDR2 FQGNSA. The CDR3 is CASSLEGLVITDTQYF. Here the CDR3 DNA reads TGTGCCAGCAGCTTAGAAGGACTAGTTATCACAGATACGCAGTATTTT.

This clonotype was recorded many times. The chain is built from TRBV7-2 and TRBJ1-1; 7 nucleotides match TRBD1. V shed 3 bases and J 5 bases; nucleotides not matched to a gene: 9. Germline CDR1 is SGHTA and CDR2 is FQGNSA. The CDR3 consists of 15 residues. The DNA of the CDR3 is TGTGCCAGCAGCTTTTTGACAGGGTCACGGACTGAAGCTTTCTTT. Its translation: CASSFLTGSRTEAFF.

This clonotype appeared a few times. The chain links TRBV11-2 to TRBJ1-1; 8 bases map to TRBD1. J lost 4 bases, V lost 6 bases, and 7 bases had no gene match. The CDR3 is 14 residues long. Germline CDR1 reads SGHAT; CDR2 reads FQNNGV. The chain's CDR3 is CASRPTGVGTEAFF. CDR3 DNA: TGTGCCAGCAGACCGACAGGGGTGGGCACTGAAGCTTTCTTT.

In its sample, this clonotype was seen many times. The chain employs TRBV19 and TRBJ2-5; 9 positions match TRBD1. V lost 5 bases to trimming and J lost 1 base; unmatched junction nucleotides: 11. The CDR3 has 17 residues. Germline V gene sequence: CDR1 LNHDA, CDR2 SQIVND (reference sequence). CDR3: CASSSEGQGRLQETQYF. CDR3 in DNA: TGTGCCAGTAGTTCGGAAGGACAGGGGCGCCTCCAAGAGACCCAGTACTTC.

The V gene is TRBV20-1, the J gene TRBJ1-1, with 8 bases lining up with TRBD1. This CDR3 region has 14 residues. Germline-derived CDR1 and CDR2 are DFQATT and SNEGSKA (reference sequence). V shed 1 base and J 4 bases; nucleotides not matched to a gene: 5. The CDR3 region is CSARAGQGPTEAFF. The CDR3 coding sequence is TGCAGTGCTAGAGCAGGACAGGGTCCCACTGAAGCTTTCTTT.

This clonotype was picked up many times. The rearrangement uses TRBV7-3 and TRBJ2-5; perhaps TRBD1 as D (5 bases). The V gene lost 5 bases and the J gene lost 5 bases, with 12 bases spanning the gap. This CDR3 is 13 amino acids long. CDR1 is SGHTA and CDR2 is FQGTGA in the germline V gene. CDR3 in amino acids: CASSQGAQETQYF. CDR3 coding DNA: TGTGCCAGCAGCCAAGGGGCGCAGGAGACCCAGTACTTC.

This clonotype has a count of ten or more. V usage is TRBV20-1 and J usage is TRBJ2-1; D is perhaps TRBD2 (7 bases). The CDR3 has 17 amino acids. The V gene lost 3 bases and the J gene lost 5 bases, with 23 bases spanning the gap. The germline V gene has CDR1 DFQATT and CDR2 SNEGSKA (reference sequence). The CDR3 here is CSASDVVSGGGHNEQFF. DNA of the CDR3: TGCAGTGCTAGCGACGTCGTGTCGGGCGGGGGCCACAATGAGCAGTTCTTC.

This clonotype was observed many times. This chain uses TRBV19 with TRBJ2-7; unclear D gene. This CDR3 is built from 14 residues. In germline, CDR1 is LNHDA, CDR2 SQIVND (reference sequence). The V end lost 7 bases, the J end lost 0 bases, and 13 bases lay between the germline ends. In DNA form, the CDR3 reads TGTGCCAGTACCTCTACGGGTGTCTCCTACGAGCAGTACTTC. Its translation: CASTSTGVSYEQYF.

The J gene is TRBJ2-7, the V gene TRBV28; 11 positions agree with TRBD1. The germline CDR1 and CDR2 sequences are MDHEN and SYDVKM. The junction had 10 bases not matched to a gene; V was cut back by 5 bases and J by 7 bases. The CDR3 is made up of 15 amino acids. CDR3 in amino acids: CASSLGGQGDNEQYF. CDR3 coding DNA: TGTGCCAGCAGTCTGGGGGGACAGGGGGACAATGAGCAGTACTTC.